This T cell receptor (beta chain) was recorded in a study of T-cell reconstitution after alpha-beta-depleted transplantation in children. Using unique molecular identifiers, the investigators prepared the TCRbeta library. TCRdb re-derived calls from the PCR reads in MiXCR, one entry per CDR3 protein. Here the sample spans hundreds of thousands of distinct CDR3 sequences, 10% to 15% being singletons. Notes on the study in general: Once a year had passed after transplant, T-cell counts and diversity came mostly from newly produced T cells. Several hundred expanded graft clones reportedly supplied alpha-beta T cells about two months after transplant.

Comment on this clonotype: Its antigen is undetermined.

Germline V gives CDR1 SGHTA, CDR2 FQGTGA. The CDR3 has 14 residues. Deletions cut 6 bases from V and 2 bases from J, with 8 bases between. This specimen was PBMCs, mostly from graft donor cells, taken 360 days after TCRalphabeta/CD19-depleted stem cell transplant. The chain is built from TRBV7-3 and TRBJ2-6, with a weak D call TRBD2 (6 bases). The sequence came from a male patient between 5 and 17 years old who had a stem cell transplant for acute myeloid leukemia, so the T cells may come from the graft donor. This chain's CDR3 is CASSGGTGANVLTF. In DNA, the CDR3 is TGTGCCAGCAGTGGAGGGACTGGGGCCAACGTCCTGACTTTC. Full variable domain (outside the CDR3, taken from reference TRBV7-3 and TRBJ2-6): GAGVSQTPSNKVTEKGKYVELRCDPISGHTALYWYRQSLGQGPEFLIYFQGTGAADDSGLPNDRFFAVRPEGSVSTLKIQRTERGDSAVYLCASSGGTGANVLTFGAGSRLTVL.